A selection of T cell receptor beta chains follows, all from one sample in a study of identical twins. TCRdb used MiXCR to reprocess the 5' RACE reads, holding one entry per CDR3 protein. The sample consists of 1.5 million to 2 million distinct CDR3 sequences, about 32% of them appearing once. Specimen: cord blood. These receptors came from a newborn girl in good health. Each CDR3 is given with its conserved first and last residue. The D gene is left open where the match is weak. The listing skips clone size in some rows; elsewhere it reads once, few, many or a size class.

V gene,D gene,J gene,clone size,CDR3 protein,CDR3 DNA
TRBV12-3/TRBV12-4,TRBD2,TRBJ2-1,many,CASSLLAAEQFF,TGTGCCAGCAGTTTACTAGCGGCTGAGCAGTTCTTC
TRBV5-1,.,TRBJ1-1,.,CASSVRGLDTEAFF,TGCGCCAGCAGCGTCCGGGGGCTCGACACTGAAGCTTTCTTT
TRBV20-1,.,TRBJ2-3,many,CSARETSTDTQYF,TGCAGTGCTAGAGAGACTAGCACAGATACGCAGTATTTT
TRBV5-5,.,TRBJ1-1,.,CASSLALTEAFF,TGTGCCAGCAGCTTGGCACTCACTGAAGCTTTCTTT
TRBV6-1,.,TRBJ2-7,.,CASSEAGPVSYNEQYF,TGTGCCAGCAGTGAAGCGGGCCCGGTCTCCTACAATGAGCAGTACTTC
TRBV7-2,TRBD2,TRBJ2-7,once,CASSLRAGGASYEQYF,TGTGCCAGCAGCTTACGGGCGGGAGGGGCCTCCTACGAGCAGTACTTC
TRBV28,.,TRBJ2-7,few,CASSKYYEQYF,TGTGCCAGCAGTAAATATTACGAGCAGTACTTC
TRBV6-6,TRBD2,TRBJ2-1,.,CASSSSLAGGRNNEQFF,TGTGCCAGCAGTTCTTCTCTGGCGGGGGGGAGAAACAATGAGCAGTTCTTC
TRBV21-1,.,TRBJ1-4,few,CASRPAPATNEKLFF,TGTGCCAGCAGGCCCGCCCCTGCAACTAATGAAAAACTGTTTTTT
TRBV30,TRBD1,TRBJ2-7,.,CAWSPTGGYEQYF,TGTGCCTGGAGCCCGACAGGGGGCTACGAGCAGTACTTC
TRBV10-2,TRBD1,TRBJ1-2,.,CASSESTREGARGYTF,TGCGCCAGCAGTGAGTCGACTCGGGAGGGGGCGAGGGGCTACACCTTC
TRBV5-6,.,TRBJ2-1,few,CASSSFRQALNQRQFF,TGTGCCAGCAGCTCCTTTAGGCAGGCGCTCAACCAACGGCAGTTCTTC
TRBV20-1,TRBD1,TRBJ2-1,few,CSARPTGDVEQFF,TGCAGTGCTCGACCGACAGGGGACGTTGAGCAGTTCTTC
TRBV5-1,.,TRBJ1-1,few,CASTLTGGSEAFF,TGCGCCAGCACCCTGACGGGGGGTAGTGAAGCTTTCTTT
TRBV20-1,TRBD1,TRBJ2-7,few,CSAGGQAYEQYF,TGCAGCGCCGGAGGACAGGCCTACGAGCAGTACTTC
TRBV28,TRBD1,TRBJ2-3,.,CASSPGQGWTDTQYF,TGTGCCAGCAGCCCGGGACAGGGGTGGACAGATACGCAGTATTTT
TRBV6-6,.,TRBJ2-7,few,CASSYLGGTSNYEQYF,TGTGCCAGCAGTTACTTGGGGGGTACCTCCAACTACGAGCAGTACTTC
TRBV25-1,.,TRBJ2-3,.,CASSPVHTDTQYF,TGTGCCAGCAGTCCTGTCCACACAGATACGCAGTATTTT
TRBV5-1,TRBD2,TRBJ2-1,.,CASSLTSGGNTNEQFF,TGCGCCAGCAGCTTGACTAGCGGGGGGAATACAAATGAGCAGTTCTTC
TRBV5-1,.,TRBJ2-1,.,CASSLASSLEQFF,TGCGCCAGCAGCTTGGCCTCGTCACTAGAGCAGTTCTTC
TRBV6-4,.,TRBJ1-5,.,CASSEGTGPNQPQHF,TGTGCCAGCAGCGAAGGAACCGGGCCAAATCAGCCCCAGCATTTT
TRBV5-1,.,TRBJ2-2,once,CASSPIPPHTGELFF,TGCGCCAGCAGCCCCATTCCTCCCCACACCGGGGAGCTGTTTTTT
TRBV7-2,.,TRBJ2-7,.,CASTHIVDSSYEQYF,TGTGCCAGCACCCACATCGTCGACTCTTCCTACGAGCAGTACTTC
TRBV5-5,.,TRBJ2-1,.,CASSLAWISSYNEQFF,TGTGCCAGCAGCTTGGCGTGGATTAGCTCCTACAATGAGCAGTTCTTC
TRBV3-1,TRBD2,TRBJ2-1,.,CASSQDRGEYNEQFF,TGTGCCAGCAGCCAAGATCGGGGGGAGTACAATGAGCAGTTCTTC
TRBV29-1,TRBD1,TRBJ2-5,few,CSVEEIRQGGYQETQYF,TGCAGCGTTGAAGAGATCCGACAGGGGGGGTACCAAGAGACCCAGTACTTC
TRBV12-3/TRBV12-4,.,TRBJ1-1,.,CASSLRGSGTEAFF,TGTGCCAGCAGCTTAAGGGGCTCTGGGACTGAAGCTTTCTTT
TRBV20-1,TRBD2,TRBJ2-3,many,CSARLAGGGTDTQYF,TGCAGTGCTAGACTAGCGGGGGGGGGCACAGATACGCAGTATTTT
TRBV6-2/TRBV6-3,TRBD2,TRBJ2-3,.,CASSRGLAALYTDTQYF,TGTGCCAGCAGCCGGGGACTAGCGGCACTTTACACAGATACGCAGTATTTT
TRBV20-1,.,TRBJ2-3,.,CSAPAQAGTDTQYF,TGCAGTGCTCCGGCCCAGGCCGGCACAGATACGCAGTATTTT
TRBV7-9,TRBD1,TRBJ1-5,few,CASSEGQGRQPQHF,TGTGCCAGCAGCGAAGGACAGGGAAGACAGCCCCAGCATTTT
TRBV2,TRBD1,TRBJ1-4,few,CASSAQRDRGEKLFF,TGTGCCAGCAGTGCCCAACGGGACAGGGGAGAAAAACTGTTTTTT